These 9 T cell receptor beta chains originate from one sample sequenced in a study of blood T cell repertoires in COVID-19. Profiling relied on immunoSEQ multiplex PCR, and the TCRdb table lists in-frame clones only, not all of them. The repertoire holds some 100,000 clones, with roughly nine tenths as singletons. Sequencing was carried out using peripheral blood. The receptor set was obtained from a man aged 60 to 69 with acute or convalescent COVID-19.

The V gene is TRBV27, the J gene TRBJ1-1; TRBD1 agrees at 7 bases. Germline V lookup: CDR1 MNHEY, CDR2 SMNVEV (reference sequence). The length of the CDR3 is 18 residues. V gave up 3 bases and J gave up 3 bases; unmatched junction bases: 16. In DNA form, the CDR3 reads TGTGCCAGCAGTTTGGGCCCGACAGGGCAGCTTCGAGACACTGAAGCTTTCTTT. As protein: CASSLGPTGQLRDTEAFF.

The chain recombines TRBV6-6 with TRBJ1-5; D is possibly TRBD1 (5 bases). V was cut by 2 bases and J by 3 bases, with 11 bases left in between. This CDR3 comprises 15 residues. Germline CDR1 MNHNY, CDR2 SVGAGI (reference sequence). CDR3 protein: CASSYPARANQPQHF. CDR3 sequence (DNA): TGTGCCAGCAGTTACCCCGCCAGGGCCAATCAGCCCCAGCATTTT.

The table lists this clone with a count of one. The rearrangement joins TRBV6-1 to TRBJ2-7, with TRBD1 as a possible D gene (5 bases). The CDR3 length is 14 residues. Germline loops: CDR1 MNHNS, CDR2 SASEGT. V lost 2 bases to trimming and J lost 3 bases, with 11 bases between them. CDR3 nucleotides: TGTGCCAGCAGTGAACGGTCAGGGAACTACGAGCAGTACGTC. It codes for CASSERSGNYEQYV.

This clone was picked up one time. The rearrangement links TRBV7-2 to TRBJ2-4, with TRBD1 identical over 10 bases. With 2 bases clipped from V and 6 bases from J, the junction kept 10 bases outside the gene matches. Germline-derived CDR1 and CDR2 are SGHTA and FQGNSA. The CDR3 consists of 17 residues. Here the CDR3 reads CASSLNYPGQGINIQYF. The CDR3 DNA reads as TGTGCCAGCAGCTTAAACTATCCGGGACAGGGGATAAACATTCAGTACTTC.

Here the CDR3 DNA reads TGCGCCAGCAGCCAACTTGCCGGGACAGGGGGCGCCATTAACACTGAAGCTTTCTTT. Amino acid sequence: CASSQLAGTGGAINTEAFF. This chain joins TRBV4-1 and TRBJ1-1, with 12 bases identical to TRBD1. From germline, CDR1 is MGHRA and CDR2 YSYEKL. The trim removed 2 bases at V and 2 bases at J, leaving 12 bases unmatched. CDR3 size: 19 residues.

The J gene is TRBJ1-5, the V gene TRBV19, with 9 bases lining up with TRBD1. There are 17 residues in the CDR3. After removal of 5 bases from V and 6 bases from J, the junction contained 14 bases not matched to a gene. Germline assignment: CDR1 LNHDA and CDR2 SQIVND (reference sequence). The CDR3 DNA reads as TGTGCCAGTAGTCCGCGGACAGGGGTCGATCTAAGTCAGCCCCAGCATTTT. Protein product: CASSPRTGVDLSQPQHF.

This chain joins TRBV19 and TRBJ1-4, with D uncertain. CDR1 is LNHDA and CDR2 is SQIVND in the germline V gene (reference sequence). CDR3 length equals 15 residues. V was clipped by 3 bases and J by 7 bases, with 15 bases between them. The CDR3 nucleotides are TGTGCCAGTAGTATTTCGCGGGATGTGAGTGAAAAACTGTTTTTT. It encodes CASSISRDVSEKLFF.

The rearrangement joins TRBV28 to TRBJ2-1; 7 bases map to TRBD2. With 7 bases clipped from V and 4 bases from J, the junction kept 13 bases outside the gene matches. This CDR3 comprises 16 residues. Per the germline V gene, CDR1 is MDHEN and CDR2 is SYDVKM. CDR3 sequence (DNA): TGTGCCAGCACCCCCTTGAAAGCGGGACCGTACAATGAGCAGTTCTTC. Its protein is CASTPLKAGPYNEQFF.

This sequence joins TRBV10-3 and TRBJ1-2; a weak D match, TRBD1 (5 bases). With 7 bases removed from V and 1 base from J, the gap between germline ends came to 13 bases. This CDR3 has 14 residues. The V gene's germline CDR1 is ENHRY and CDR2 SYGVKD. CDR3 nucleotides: TGTGCCATCAAGCGGGACGGAGATAACTATGGCTACACCTTC. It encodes CAIKRDGDNYGYTF.